This T cell receptor beta chain is drawn from a study of CD8+ T cells in alopecia areata. Study details: Spontaneously alopecic C3H/HeJ graft donors, about 6-12 months old, gave skin to roughly 7-11-week-old female C3H/HeJ mice.

Following RNA extraction, reverse transcription yielded cDNA that acted as the sequencing template. Method: immunoSEQ multiplex PCR; TCRdb's copy keeps in-frame clones and lacks some. Listed for the sample are some 110,000 clones, none seen a single time. The CDR3 contains 14 residues. Germline V gives CDR1 FNHDT, CDR2 SITEND (reference sequence). In the case of this clone: Its antigen is still unknown. Germline and genes: mouse. The read stops 4 residues short of the end of the CDR3; the missing end is completed from the germline J gene.

Study-wide results and limits: There were also resident alphabeta T cells of normal skin sequenced in scalp samples. Lesional scalp displayed greater clonality than normal scalp, most notably in alopecia totalis/universalis. Relative to mice, TCR sharing across patients was less clear, a difference possibly HLA-related.

The sample was lesional skin. This TCR came from a C3H/HeJ mouse with alopecia areata. For this mouse line, the MHC haplotype is H2-k. V and J are TRBV19 and TRBJ2-5, with 11 bases fitting TRBD2. The sequenced CDR3 bases are TGTGCCAGCAGGGACTGGGGGGAGGAAGAC. Its translation is CASRDWGEED. The entire CDR3 protein reads CASRDWGEEDTQYF.